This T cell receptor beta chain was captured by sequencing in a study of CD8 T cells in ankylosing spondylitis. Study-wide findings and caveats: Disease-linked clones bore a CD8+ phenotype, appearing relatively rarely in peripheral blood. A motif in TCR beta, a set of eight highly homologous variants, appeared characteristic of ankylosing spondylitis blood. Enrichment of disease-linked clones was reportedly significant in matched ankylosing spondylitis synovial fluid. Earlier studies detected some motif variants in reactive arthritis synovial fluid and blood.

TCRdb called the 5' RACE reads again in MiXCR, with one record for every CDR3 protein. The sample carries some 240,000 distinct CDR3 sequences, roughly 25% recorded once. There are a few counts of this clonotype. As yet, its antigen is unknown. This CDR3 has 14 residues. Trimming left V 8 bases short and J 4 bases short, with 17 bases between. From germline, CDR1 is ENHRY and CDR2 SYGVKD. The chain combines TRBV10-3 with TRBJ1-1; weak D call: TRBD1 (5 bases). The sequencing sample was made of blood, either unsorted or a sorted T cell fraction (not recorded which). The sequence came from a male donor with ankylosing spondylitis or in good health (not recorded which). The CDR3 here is CAIGQGGVATEAFF. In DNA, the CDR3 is TGTGCCATCGGGCAGGGCGGCGTTGCCACTGAAGCTTTCTTT.